The present TCR beta chain was sequenced within a study of response to subunit inactivated influenza vaccine. General observations from the study: Authors suggested few new T cells are recruited by each seasonal influenza vaccination.

TCRdb analysed the RT-PCR reads with MiXCR anew, one entry per CDR3 protein. The sample records 500,000 to 550,000 distinct CDR3 sequences, about 8% being singletons. Trimming took 4 bases from V and 4 from J; bases not matched to a gene: 9. CDR3 length equals 15 residues. Germline CDR1 SGHRS, CDR2 YFSETQ. This clonotype was counted at least ten times. The antigen remains undetermined. The V call is TRBV5-1, the J call TRBJ1-1; 8 bases are shared with TRBD1. Sequenced here: PBMCs from blood, sampled around 2 years after vaccination. The TCR was taken from a man between 50 and 69 years old who received an inactivated influenza vaccine. In DNA, the CDR3 is TGCGCCAGCAGCCCGACAGGGGCAGAAGGCACTGAAGCTTTCTTT. Translation: CASSPTGAEGTEAFF.